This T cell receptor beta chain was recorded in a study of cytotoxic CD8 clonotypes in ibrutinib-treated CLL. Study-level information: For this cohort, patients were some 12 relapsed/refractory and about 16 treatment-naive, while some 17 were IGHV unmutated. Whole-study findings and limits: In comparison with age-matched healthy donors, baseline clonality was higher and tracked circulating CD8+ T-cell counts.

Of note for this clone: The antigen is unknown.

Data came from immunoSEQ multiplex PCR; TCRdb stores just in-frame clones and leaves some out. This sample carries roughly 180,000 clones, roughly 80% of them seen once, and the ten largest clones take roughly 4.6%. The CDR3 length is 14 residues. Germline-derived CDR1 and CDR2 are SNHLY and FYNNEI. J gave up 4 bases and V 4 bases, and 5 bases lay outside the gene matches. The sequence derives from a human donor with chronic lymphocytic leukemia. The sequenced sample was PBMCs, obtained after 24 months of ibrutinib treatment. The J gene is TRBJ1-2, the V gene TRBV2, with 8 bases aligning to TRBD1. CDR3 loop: CASSGTGSGYGYTF. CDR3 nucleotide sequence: TGTGCCAGCAGTGGGACAGGGTCGGGCTATGGCTACACCTTC.